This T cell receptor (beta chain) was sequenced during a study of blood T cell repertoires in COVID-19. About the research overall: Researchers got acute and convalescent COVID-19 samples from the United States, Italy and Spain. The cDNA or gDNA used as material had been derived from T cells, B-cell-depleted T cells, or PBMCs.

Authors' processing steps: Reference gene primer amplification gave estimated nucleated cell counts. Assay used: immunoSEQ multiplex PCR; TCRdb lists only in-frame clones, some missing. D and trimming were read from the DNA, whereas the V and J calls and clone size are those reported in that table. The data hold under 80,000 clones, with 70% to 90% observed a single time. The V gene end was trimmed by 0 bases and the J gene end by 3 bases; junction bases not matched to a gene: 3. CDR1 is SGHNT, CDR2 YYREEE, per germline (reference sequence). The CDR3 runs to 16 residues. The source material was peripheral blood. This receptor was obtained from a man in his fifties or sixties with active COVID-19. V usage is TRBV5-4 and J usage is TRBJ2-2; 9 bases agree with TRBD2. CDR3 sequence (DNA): TGTGCCAGCAGCTTGGGCGGGAGGGATTACACCGGGGAGCTGTTTTTT. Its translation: CASSLGGRDYTGELFF.